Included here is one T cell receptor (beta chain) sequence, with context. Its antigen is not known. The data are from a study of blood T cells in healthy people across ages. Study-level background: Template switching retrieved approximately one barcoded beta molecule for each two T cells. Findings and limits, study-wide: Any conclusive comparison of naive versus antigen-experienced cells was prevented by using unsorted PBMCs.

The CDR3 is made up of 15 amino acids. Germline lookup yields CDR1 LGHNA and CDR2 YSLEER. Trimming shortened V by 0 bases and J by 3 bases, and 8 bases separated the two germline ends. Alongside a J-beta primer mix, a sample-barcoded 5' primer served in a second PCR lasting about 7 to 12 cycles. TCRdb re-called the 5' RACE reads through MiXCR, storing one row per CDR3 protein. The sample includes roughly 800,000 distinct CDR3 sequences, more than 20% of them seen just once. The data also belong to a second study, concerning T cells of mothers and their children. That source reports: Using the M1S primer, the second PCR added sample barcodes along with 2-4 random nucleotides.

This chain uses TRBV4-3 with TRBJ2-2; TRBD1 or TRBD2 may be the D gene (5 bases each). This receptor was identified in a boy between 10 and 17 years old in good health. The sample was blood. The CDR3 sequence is CASSQDVGDTGELFF. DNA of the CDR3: TGCGCCAGCAGCCAAGATGTGGGGGACACCGGGGAGCTGTTTTTT.